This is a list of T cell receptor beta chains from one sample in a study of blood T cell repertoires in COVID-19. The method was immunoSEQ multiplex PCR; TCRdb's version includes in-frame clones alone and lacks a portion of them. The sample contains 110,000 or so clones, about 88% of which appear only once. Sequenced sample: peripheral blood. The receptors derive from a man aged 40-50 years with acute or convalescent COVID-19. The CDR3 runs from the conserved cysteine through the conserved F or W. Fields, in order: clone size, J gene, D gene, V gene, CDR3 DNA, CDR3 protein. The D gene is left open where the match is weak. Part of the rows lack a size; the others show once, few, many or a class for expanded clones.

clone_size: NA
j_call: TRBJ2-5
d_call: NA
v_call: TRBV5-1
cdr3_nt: TGCGCCAGCAGCTTTAGGAGCGGTGATGAGACCCAGTACTTC
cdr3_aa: CASSFRSGDETQYF

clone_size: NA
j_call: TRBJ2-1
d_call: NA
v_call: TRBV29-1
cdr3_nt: TGCAGCGCCCCCCTAACCGGGACACCCTACAATGAGCAGTTCTTC
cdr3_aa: CSAPLTGTPYNEQFF

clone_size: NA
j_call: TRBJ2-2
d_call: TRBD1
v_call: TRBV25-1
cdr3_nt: TGTGCCAGCTCAGACAGGGTGAACACCGGGGAGCTGTTTTTT
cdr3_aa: CASSDRVNTGELFF

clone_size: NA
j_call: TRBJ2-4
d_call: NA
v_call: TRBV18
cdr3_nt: TGTGCCAGCTCGCTACAGAGAGCCAAAAACATTCAGTACTTC
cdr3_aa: CASSLQRAKNIQYF

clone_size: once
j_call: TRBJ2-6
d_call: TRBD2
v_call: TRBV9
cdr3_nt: TGTGCCAGCAGCGGAGCGGGGGGCTCTGGGGCCAACGTCCTGACTTTC
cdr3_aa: CASSGAGGSGANVLTF

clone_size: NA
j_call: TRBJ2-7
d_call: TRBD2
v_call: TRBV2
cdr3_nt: TGTGCCAGCATGTTGACTAGCGGGGGGGGAGGCGAGCAGTACTTC
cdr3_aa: CASMLTSGGGGEQYF

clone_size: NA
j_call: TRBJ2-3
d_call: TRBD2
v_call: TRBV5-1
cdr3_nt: TGCGCCAGCAGCTTGGTTTCGGGGGGGTACACAGATACGCAGTATTTT
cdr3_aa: CASSLVSGGYTDTQYF

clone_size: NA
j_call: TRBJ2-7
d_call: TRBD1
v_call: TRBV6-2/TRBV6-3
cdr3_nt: TGTGCCAGCAGTTTCGGGGGACAGGGGGCCTACGAGCAGTACTTC
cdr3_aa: CASSFGGQGAYEQYF

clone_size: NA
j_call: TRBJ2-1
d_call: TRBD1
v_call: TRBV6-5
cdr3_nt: TGTGCCAGCAGTTACCGGGACAGGGATCCCTACAATGAGCAGTTCTTC
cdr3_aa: CASSYRDRDPYNEQFF

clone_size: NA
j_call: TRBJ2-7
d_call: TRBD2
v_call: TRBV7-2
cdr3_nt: TGTGCCAGCAGCTTAAACAACCCTAGCGGGGGGGCCTACGAGCAGTACTTC
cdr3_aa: CASSLNNPSGGAYEQYF

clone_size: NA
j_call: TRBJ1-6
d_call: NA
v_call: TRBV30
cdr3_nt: TGTGCCTGGAGTTGGGCAGTAAGTTCACCCCTCCACTTT
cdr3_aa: CAWSWAVSSPLHF

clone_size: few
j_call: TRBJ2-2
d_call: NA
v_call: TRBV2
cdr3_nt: TGTGCCAGCAGTGGGACCACGGGAACCGGGGAGCTGTTTTTT
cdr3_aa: CASSGTTGTGELFF

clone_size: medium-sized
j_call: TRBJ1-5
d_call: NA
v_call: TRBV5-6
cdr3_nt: TGTGCCAGCAGCGCCGGACTGAGTGATGGACAGCCCCAGCATTTT
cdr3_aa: CASSAGLSDGQPQHF

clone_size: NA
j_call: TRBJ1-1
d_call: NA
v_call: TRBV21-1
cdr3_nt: TGTGCCAGCAGCAAAGATGAGAGGAACACTGAAGCTTTCTTT
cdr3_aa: CASSKDERNTEAFF

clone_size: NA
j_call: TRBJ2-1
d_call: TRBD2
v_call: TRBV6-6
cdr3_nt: TGTGCCAGCACCCCAAGCGCGGGGGACTACAATGAGCAGTTCTTC
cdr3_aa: CASTPSAGDYNEQFF

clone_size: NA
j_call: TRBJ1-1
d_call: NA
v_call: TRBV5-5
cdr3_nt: TGTGCCAGCAGCTTTACCGGGGTTCGAATAGCGGGGACTGAAGCTTTCTTT
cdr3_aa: CASSFTGVRIAGTEAFF

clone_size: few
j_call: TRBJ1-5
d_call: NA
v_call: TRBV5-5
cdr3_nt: TGTGCCAGCAGCTTTGCGGGTGGCGGCATCAATCAGCCCCAGCATTTT
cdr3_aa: CASSFAGGGINQPQHF

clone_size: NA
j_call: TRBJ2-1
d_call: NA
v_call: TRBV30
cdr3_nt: TGTGCCTGGAGTCCAGGGGCAGGTCGTTACAATGAGCAGTTCTTC
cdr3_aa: CAWSPGAGRYNEQFF

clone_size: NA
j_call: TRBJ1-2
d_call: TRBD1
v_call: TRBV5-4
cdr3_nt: TGTACCAGCAGGAGGACAGGGGGTATATATGGCTACACCTTC
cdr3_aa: CTSRRTGGIYGYTF

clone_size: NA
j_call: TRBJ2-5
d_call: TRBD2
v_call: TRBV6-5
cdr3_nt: TGTGCCAGCAGTAGGACTAGACAAGAGACCCAGTACTTC
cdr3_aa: CASSRTRQETQYF

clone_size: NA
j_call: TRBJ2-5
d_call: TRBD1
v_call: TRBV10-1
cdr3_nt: TGCGCCAGCAGGGAGCGGGGACAGGGGGCGCAGGAGACCCAGTACTTC
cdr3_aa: CASRERGQGAQETQYF

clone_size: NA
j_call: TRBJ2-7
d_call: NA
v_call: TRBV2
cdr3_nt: TGTGCCAGCCTAGGACACCTGGCCGTCTACGAGCAGTACTTC
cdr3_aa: CASLGHLAVYEQYF

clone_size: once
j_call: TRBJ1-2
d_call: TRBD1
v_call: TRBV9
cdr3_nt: TGTGCCAGCAGCGGGGGACAGGGTTATGGCTACACCTTC
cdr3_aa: CASSGGQGYGYTF

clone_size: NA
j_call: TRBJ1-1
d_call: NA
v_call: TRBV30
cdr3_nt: TGTGCCTGGAGCGCGGGGAACACTGAAGCTTTCTTT
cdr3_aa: CAWSAGNTEAFF

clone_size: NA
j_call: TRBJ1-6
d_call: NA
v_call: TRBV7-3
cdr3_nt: TGTGCCCGGAGAATAGCGGCGGAGAGGGGTTATAATTCACCCCTCCACTTT
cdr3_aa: CARRIAAERGYNSPLHF

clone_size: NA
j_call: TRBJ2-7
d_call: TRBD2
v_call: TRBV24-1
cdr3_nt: TGTGCCACCAGTGACACCGGGACTAGCGGGGGTGACGAGCAGTACTTC
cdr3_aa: CATSDTGTSGGDEQYF

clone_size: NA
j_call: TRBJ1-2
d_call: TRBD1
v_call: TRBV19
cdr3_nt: TGTGCCAGTAGTAAATCGACAGGGGGAATTGGCTACACCTTC
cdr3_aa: CASSKSTGGIGYTF

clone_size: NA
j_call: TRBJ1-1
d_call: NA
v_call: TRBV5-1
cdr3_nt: TGCGCCAGCAGCTTGGGCGCCGAAGCTTTCTTT
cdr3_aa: CASSLGAEAFF

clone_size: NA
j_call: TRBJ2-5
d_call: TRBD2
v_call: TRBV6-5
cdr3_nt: TGTGCCAGCAGCCAAACTAGCGGGGGGAGAAGGGCCCAGTACTTC
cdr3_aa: CASSQTSGGRRAQYF

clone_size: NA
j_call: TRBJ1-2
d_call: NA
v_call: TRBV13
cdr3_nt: TGTGCCAGCACCACTCCCACCGGTCGACAGTTCCCTAACTATGGCTACACCTTC
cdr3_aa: CASTTPTGRQFPNYGYTF

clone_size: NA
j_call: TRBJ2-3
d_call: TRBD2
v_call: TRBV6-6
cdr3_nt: TGTGCCAGCAGATCGGGGGGGTCCACAGATACGCAGTATTTT
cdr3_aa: CASRSGGSTDTQYF

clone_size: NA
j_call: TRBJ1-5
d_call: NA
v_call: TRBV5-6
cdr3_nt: TGTGCCAGCAGCGTGGGAGATAGCAATCAGCCCCAGCATTTT
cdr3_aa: CASSVGDSNQPQHF

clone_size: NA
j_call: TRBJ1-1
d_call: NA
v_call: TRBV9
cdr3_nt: TGTGCCAGCAGCGTAGATCGTCGGGGTGAAGCTTTCTTT
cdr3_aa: CASSVDRRGEAFF

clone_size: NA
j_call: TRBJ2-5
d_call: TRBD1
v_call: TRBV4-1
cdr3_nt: TGCGCCAGCAGCCAAGATTCCGGACAGGGAGAGACCCAGTACTTC
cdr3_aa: CASSQDSGQGETQYF

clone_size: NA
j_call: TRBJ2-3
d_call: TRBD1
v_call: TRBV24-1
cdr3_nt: TGTGCCACCAGCGGACAGGGTAGGGCAGATACGCAGTATTTT
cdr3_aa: CATSGQGRADTQYF

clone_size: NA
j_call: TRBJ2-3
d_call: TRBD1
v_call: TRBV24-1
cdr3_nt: TGTGCCACCAGTGACCTTACAGGGGGCGCAGTGGATACGCAGTATTTT
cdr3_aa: CATSDLTGGAVDTQYF

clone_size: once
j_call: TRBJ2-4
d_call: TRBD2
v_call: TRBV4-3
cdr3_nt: TGCGCCAGCAGCCTAAGCGGGGGCTGGGGAGACATTCAGTACTTC
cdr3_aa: CASSLSGGWGDIQYF

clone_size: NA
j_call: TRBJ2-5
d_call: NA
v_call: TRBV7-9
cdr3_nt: TGTGCCAGCAGCTTCGAACTATTAGAGACCCAGTACTTC
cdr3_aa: CASSFELLETQYF

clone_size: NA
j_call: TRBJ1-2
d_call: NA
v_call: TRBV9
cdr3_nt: TGTGCCAGCAGCGTAGACAGGGAGCGTGGCTACACCTTC
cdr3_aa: CASSVDRERGYTF

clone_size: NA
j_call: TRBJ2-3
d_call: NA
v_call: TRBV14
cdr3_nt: TGTGCCAGCAGACTTAGCGGAGATACGCAGTATTTT
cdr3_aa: CASRLSGDTQYF

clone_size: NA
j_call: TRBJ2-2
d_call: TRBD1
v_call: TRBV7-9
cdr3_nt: TGTGCCAGCCGTACCCGGGACAGCAGTTCCGGGGAGCTGTTTTTT
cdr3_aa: CASRTRDSSSGELFF

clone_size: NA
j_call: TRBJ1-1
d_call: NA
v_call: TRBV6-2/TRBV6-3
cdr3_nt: TGTGCCAGCAGTTATAGGCCGCGGACAGCGAACACTGAAGCTTTCTTT
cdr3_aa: CASSYRPRTANTEAFF

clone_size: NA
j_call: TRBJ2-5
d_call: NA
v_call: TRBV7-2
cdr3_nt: TGTGCCAGCAGCTTAGTCGACAGTCAGACCCAGTACTTC
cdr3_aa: CASSLVDSQTQYF

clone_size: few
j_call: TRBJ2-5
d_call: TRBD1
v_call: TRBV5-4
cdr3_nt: TGTGCCAGCAGCTCACAGGGGAGCCGCCCAGAGACCCAGTACTTC
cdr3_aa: CASSSQGSRPETQYF

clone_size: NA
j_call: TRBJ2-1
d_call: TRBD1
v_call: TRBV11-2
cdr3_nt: TGTGCCAGCAGCCTAGTCCCGGGACAGGGTATTCCTGAGCAGTTCTTC
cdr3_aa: CASSLVPGQGIPEQFF

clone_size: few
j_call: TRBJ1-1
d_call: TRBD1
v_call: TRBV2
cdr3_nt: TGTGCCAGCAGTCCAGTGACAGGGGGGACTGAAGCTTTCTTT
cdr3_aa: CASSPVTGGTEAFF

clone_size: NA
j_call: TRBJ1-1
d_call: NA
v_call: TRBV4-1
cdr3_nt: TGCGCCAGCAGCCTCGATCGCGAGGCGTCTGAAGCTTTCTTT
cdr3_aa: CASSLDREASEAFF

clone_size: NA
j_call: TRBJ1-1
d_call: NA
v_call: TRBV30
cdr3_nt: TGTGCCTGGAGTGTTCTACAGATGAACACTGAAGCTTTCTTT
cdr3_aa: CAWSVLQMNTEAFF

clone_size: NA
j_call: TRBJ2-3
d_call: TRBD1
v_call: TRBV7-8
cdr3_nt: TGTGCCAGCAGTCCCGGACAGGGGGCGGTTGATACGCAGTATTTT
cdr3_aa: CASSPGQGAVDTQYF